This T cell receptor beta chain originates from a study of blood T cell repertoires in COVID-19. Study at large: Both acute and convalescent COVID-19 samples were obtained from the United States, Italy and Spain. From T cells, B-cell-depleted T cells, or PBMCs came the material, which was cDNA or gDNA.

Unmatched junction bases numbered 2, after V lost 1 base and J lost 2 bases. The length of the CDR3 is 15 residues. Per the germline V gene, CDR1 is MNHEY and CDR2 is SVGAGI. As originally analysed: Estimates of nucleated cell counts were drawn from the amplification of reference gene primers. Sequencing used immunoSEQ multiplex PCR; TCRdb keeps in-frame clones, though not all of them. D and trimming come from the DNA, and the V and J calls and clone size come from that table. This table has approximately 89,000 clones, more than 70% appearing once. The source is a woman aged 70-85 years with acute or convalescent COVID-19. The material sequenced was peripheral blood. The V gene is TRBV6-5, the J gene TRBJ2-4; 7 bases fit TRBD1. CDR3 residues: CASSYLTGSKNIQYF. For the CDR3, the DNA is TGTGCCAGCAGTTACTTGACAGGGTCCAAAAACATTCAGTACTTC.